This TCR beta chain originates from a study of CD8 T cells in Susac syndrome (dated by TCRdb to between 2018 and 2020). Regarding the research as a whole: Among the Susac syndrome patients who were sequenced, clinically active disease was present in six and clinical remission was observed in roughly eight. Repertoire sequencing was used to test whether CD8+ T cell activation and differentiation in Susac syndrome was antigen driven. Susac syndrome patients were therapy-naive, on corticosteroids (some also receiving IVIg), or on IVIg alone at blood withdrawal. The clonality of the CD8+ T cell repertoire was compared across approximately eleven healthy donors, about 14 Susac syndrome patients and about 15 multiple sclerosis patients.

Study-wide findings and limitations: The number of individuals in the TCR sequencing and HLA analysis was recognized as being relatively small. In the total CD8+ and CD8+ TEMRA repertoires, about 16 and five Susac-specific public clones, respectively, were identified. Clonal expansion was observed in Susac syndrome CD8+ repertoires, with the highest expansion in CD8+ TEMRA cells and greater expansion in clinically active than in remitting patients.

Points on this clonotype: No cognate antigen has been identified for it. The record has no base qualities; no much larger clone is one base away.

RNA was extracted using the RNeasy kit, and roughly 0.45 to 1 microgram was reverse transcribed with random hexamers. TCR beta CDR3 regions were amplified with the immunoSEQ multiplex PCR assay covering 54 Vbeta and 13 Jbeta segments. To correct PCR amplification bias, a synthetic template baseline was used for both primer optimization and computational correction. In the authors' own workflow: Reads were annotated to V, D and J genes according to IMGT and were analyzed with immunoSEQ Analyzer, with only productive sequences retained. Clonality was calculated as one minus the Shannon entropy normalized by log2 of the number of productive unique sequences. For each patient and control, public and private clones were evaluated among the 100 most prevalent clones. Clones were defined as Susac-specific if absent from the healthy and MS cohorts, from approximately 1,100 published viral clones and from other ImmuneACCESS disease sequences. TCRdb applied fastp at Q25 and MiXCR to the public reads, then kept only in-frame beta chains. CDR3 protein sequences are deduplicated, and each keeps its most common genes and DNA. TCRdb's processing, not the authors' own work, is the source of the V and J calls. The sample includes roughly 130,000 distinct CDR3 sequences, with over 90% observed a single time. Less than 0.3% of the sample belongs to the ten largest clones.

Peripheral blood CD8+ and CD4+ T cells from healthy donors, Susac syndrome patients and multiple sclerosis patients were profiled using high-throughput TCR beta sequencing. Recently defined diagnostic criteria for definite or probable disease were met by the Susac syndrome patients. Bulk CD8+ and CD4+ T cells were purified by magnetic negative isolation, while CD8+ TEMRA cells were enriched using FACS. Blood was drawn into EDTA tubes, processed within 24 hours, and PBMCs were isolated by density gradient centrifugation. PBMCs intended for TCR sequencing were frozen in liquid nitrogen and were later thawed in a 37 degrees C water bath. The sorted or isolated CD4+, CD8+ and CD8+ TEMRA cells had a purity of 90% or higher. The CDR3 contains 19 residues, cysteine and phenylalanine counted. The kept DNA is CDR3 alone, 57 bases in frame from the first base. V loses 2 bases at its end and J loses 0 bases; junction bases beyond the gene matches: 13. CDR1 SQVTM and CDR2 ANQGSEA were looked up in the germline V gene.

The source material was CD8+ T cells from PBMCs. The sequence joins TRBV29-1 to TRBJ2-3; TRBD2 matches 11 bases in the middle. The origin of this receptor is a human donor with Susac syndrome. The CDR3 protein: CSVEHWSQTSGVSTDTQYF. Read as DNA, the sequence is TGCAGCGTTGAACATTGGTCACAGACTAGCGGGGTTAGCACAGATACGCAGTATTTT.